The clone carrying this T cell receptor beta chain was recorded once. Its antigen is unidentified. PCR was performed using 60 Vbeta and 13 Jbeta primers. This table comes from immunoSEQ multiplex PCR, and its TCRdb copy is limited to in-frame clones, with some not included. The table shows some 190,000 clones, with 87% occurring only once. These data originate in a study of cytomegalovirus exposure and HLA in healthy donors. In germline, CDR1 is SQVTM, CDR2 ANQGSEA. Trimming cost V 6 bases and J 0 bases; bases outside gene matches: 14. The CDR3 sequence is 17 residues long. Points from the study as a whole: Roughly even sequencing depth across donors was the assumption behind the presence/absence analyses. Reports showed the classifier diagnosing cytomegalovirus status with high specificity and sensitivity.

This sequence joins TRBV29-1 and TRBJ2-5; 9 bases map to TRBD1. This receptor was taken from a boy aged 2 to 10 in good health and CMV-seronegative. The sample was PBMCs. CDR3 DNA: TGCAGCGTCACCGGGACAGGGACGGTAACGAACCAAGAGACCCAGTACTTC. Amino acid sequence: CSVTGTGTVTNQETQYF.